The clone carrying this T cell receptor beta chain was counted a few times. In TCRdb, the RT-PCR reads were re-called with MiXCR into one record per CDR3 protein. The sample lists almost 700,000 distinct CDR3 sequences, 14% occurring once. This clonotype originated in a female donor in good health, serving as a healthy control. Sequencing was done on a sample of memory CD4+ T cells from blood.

In DNA, the CDR3 is TGCGCCAGCAGTCTCCTAACTAGCGGGACCGGAGAAGAGACCCAGTACTTC. Its translation: CASSLLTSGTGEETQYF. The chain couples TRBV5-1 to TRBJ2-5; 10 bases line up with TRBD2. Germline CDR1 is SGHRS and CDR2 is YFSETQ. V dropped 5 bases and J dropped 3; count of bases not matched to a gene: 13. The CDR3 contains 17 residues.